This is a list of T cell receptor beta chains from one sample in a study of T cell responses to AZD1222 COVID-19 vaccine. TCRdb's copy holds only in-frame clones and misses some; the assay was immunoSEQ multiplex PCR. The profile shows some 150,000 clones, approximately 78% of them singletons. The material sequenced was peripheral blood, taken on day 0 of MenACWY control vaccination. The origin of the receptors is an adult in good health. Both conserved end residues are part of each CDR3. D genes are given only for firm matches. Clone sizes are given selectively: once, few, many, or a class where the clone is expanded.

V	J	D	size	DNA	CDR3
TRBV5-5	TRBJ1-5	.	.	TGTGCCAGCAGCTCGGAACTTTATAGCAATCAGCCCCAGCATTTT	CASSSELYSNQPQHF
TRBV2	TRBJ2-6	TRBD2	.	TGTGCCAGCAGTGGCGGGGGCTCTGGGGCCAACGTCCTGACTTTC	CASSGGGSGANVLTF
TRBV5-6	TRBJ1-2	TRBD1	.	TGTGCCAGCAGCTCAACAGGGGGAGCTGGCTACACCTTC	CASSSTGGAGYTF
TRBV11-2	TRBJ1-1	.	.	TGTGCCAGCCAAGAATCAAGCCGTAAAGCTTTCTTT	CASQESSRKAFF
TRBV28	TRBJ2-1	.	.	TGTGCCAGCAGTTTATACGGGGGCCACTACAATGAGCAGTTCTTC	CASSLYGGHYNEQFF
TRBV21-1	TRBJ1-4	.	.	TGTGCCAGCAGCATCCTGACAGGGCCGGTAAAGGAAAAACTGTTTTTT	CASSILTGPVKEKLFF
TRBV19	TRBJ1-1	.	few	TGTGCCAGTAGTCCAGGGATGAACACTGAAGCTTTCTTT	CASSPGMNTEAFF
TRBV5-6	TRBJ2-7	.	.	TGTGCCAGCAGCTCAGGGCTTGAGCAGTACTTC	CASSSGLEQYF
TRBV3-1/TRBV3-2	TRBJ2-1	.	.	TGTGCCAGCAGCCAAGCAGTAGTAGCGCATCGGAATGAGCAGTTCTTC	CASSQAVVAHRNEQFF
TRBV28	TRBJ2-2	TRBD1	.	TGTGCCAGCCGGACAGGGCTAAACACCGGGGAGCTGTTTTTT	CASRTGLNTGELFF
TRBV12-3/TRBV12-4	TRBJ2-1	.	few	TGTGCCAGCAGTTCGGGACAATACAATGAGCAGTTCTTC	CASSSGQYNEQFF
TRBV24-1	TRBJ2-1	.	.	TGTGCCACCAGTGATTTGGGGGAAATGGACAATGAGCAGTTCTTC	CATSDLGEMDNEQFF
TRBV3-1/TRBV3-2	TRBJ1-2	.	.	TGTGCCAGCAGCCAGGGTCAGTATTATGGCTACACCTTC	CASSQGQYYGYTF
TRBV5-1	TRBJ1-1	.	.	TGCGCCAGCAGCCCGGGACATCAATTTGACACTGAAGCTTTCTTT	CASSPGHQFDTEAFF
TRBV6-5	TRBJ2-3	TRBD2	.	TGTGCCAGCAGAGACCTTTACCGGGGGGGCGGAACGCAGTATTTT	CASRDLYRGGGTQYF
TRBV6-5	TRBJ1-1	.	.	TGTGCCAGCAGTTACGTCAAGGGGGGCACTGAAGCTTTCTTT	CASSYVKGGTEAFF
TRBV23-1	TRBJ2-2	.	once	TGCGCCAGCAGTCAATTTGGGGAACTGAACACCGGGGAGCTGTTTTTT	CASSQFGELNTGELFF
TRBV9	TRBJ1-6	.	.	TGTGCCAGCAGCGTAGCCTACAGCGGATCACCCCTCCACTTT	CASSVAYSGSPLHF
TRBV7-8	TRBJ1-2	.	.	TGTGCCAGCAGCCGAGGGGGTTGGAACTATGGCTACACCTTC	CASSRGGWNYGYTF
TRBV12-3/TRBV12-4	TRBJ1-1	.	.	TGTGCCAGCAGTTTTTACAGAGACGCTGAAGCTTTCTTT	CASSFYRDAEAFF
TRBV7-3	TRBJ2-6	.	.	TGTGCCAGCAGCTTAACTTTCGGAGCAGGGGACTCTGGGGCCAACGTCCTGACTTTC	CASSLTFGAGDSGANVLTF
TRBV7-9	TRBJ1-2	.	.	TGTGCCAGCAGCTTAGATGCGGGCGCAGGTGGCTACACCTTC	CASSLDAGAGGYTF
TRBV7-2	TRBJ1-1	.	.	TGTGCCAGCAGCCCTACATCTTTTAACACTGAAGCTTTCTTT	CASSPTSFNTEAFF
TRBV12-3/TRBV12-4	TRBJ1-1	.	.	TGTGCCAGCAGTTTCGGGAGGAAAGCTTTCTTT	CASSFGRKAFF
TRBV3-1/TRBV3-2	TRBJ1-2	.	.	TGTGCCAGCAGCGAGATCAGCAGAAACTATGGCTACACCTTC	CASSEISRNYGYTF
TRBV28	TRBJ1-2	TRBD1	.	TGTGCCAGCAGCTCTGACAGGGGTAAACATGGCTACACCTTC	CASSSDRGKHGYTF
TRBV29-1	TRBJ1-2	TRBD1	.	TGCAGCGTGTCCGGGACAGGGTTTTCTGGCTACACCTTC	CSVSGTGFSGYTF
TRBV3-1/TRBV3-2	TRBJ1-1	.	.	TGTGCCAGCAGCCCTCGGAGGGAGTTGAACACTGAAGCTTTCTTT	CASSPRRELNTEAFF
TRBV7-2	TRBJ2-1	.	.	TGTGCCAGCAGCTTAGGGTACAGACCGGACTACAATGAGCAGTTCTTC	CASSLGYRPDYNEQFF
TRBV11-2	TRBJ1-2	TRBD1	.	TGTGCCAGCAGCTTGGTGACAGGGCCCAGGGGAGGCTACACCTTC	CASSLVTGPRGGYTF
TRBV5-4	TRBJ2-3	.	.	TGTGCCAGCAGCCCACATCTATCCAGCGCAGGGTTCTCAGATACGCAGTATTTT	CASSPHLSSAGFSDTQYF
TRBV16	TRBJ1-1	.	few	TGTGCCAGCAGCCAAATAGGCTCCGAAGCTTTCTTT	CASSQIGSEAFF
TRBV10-2	TRBJ1-1	.	.	TGCGCCAGCTGCCGAGGGCGCAGAAACACTGAAGCTTTCTTT	CASCRGRRNTEAFF
TRBV27	TRBJ2-1	.	.	TGTGCCAGCAGTTTAGACTTGACAGACAATGAGCAGTTCTTC	CASSLDLTDNEQFF
TRBV9	TRBJ1-1	.	few	TGTGCCAGCAGCCAAAATCCCGGGCCCACTGAGCTGCTTTTCTTT	CASSQNPGPTELLFF
TRBV7-2	TRBJ2-3	.	.	TGTGCCAGCAGCCAGACCTTTCGACCCACGAATACGCAGTATTTT	CASSQTFRPTNTQYF
TRBV11-3	TRBJ1-6	TRBD1	.	TGTGCCAGCAGCCTGGGACAGGGGAGGGATTCACCCCTCCACTTT	CASSLGQGRDSPLHF